This entry lists 25 T cell receptor beta chains sequenced from one sample in a study of cytomegalovirus exposure and HLA in healthy donors. The PCR ran on 60 Vbeta and 13 Jbeta primers. Clones were sequenced by immunoSEQ multiplex PCR, and TCRdb holds only the in-frame ones, with some missing. The table lists 100,000 to 150,000 clones, 75% to 90% of them singletons. The sequencing sample was made of PBMCs. These receptors were collected from a woman in her thirties or forties in good health and CMV-seropositive.

The count of this clone is one. V and J are TRBV6-1 and TRBJ2-7; possibly TRBD1 for D (5 bases). Per germline, CDR1 MNHNS and CDR2 SASEGT. The V gene lost 6 bases and the J gene lost 1 base, with 16 bases spanning the gap. The CDR3 covers 15 residues. This chain's CDR3 is CASSEPPQVSYEQYF. The CDR3 coding sequence is TGTGCCAGCAGCGAACCCCCACAGGTTTCCTACGAGCAGTACTTC.

The V gene is TRBV7-2, the J gene TRBJ1-2; weak D call: TRBD1 (5 bases). This CDR3 is built from 13 residues. V was trimmed by 5 bases and J by 4 bases, leaving 11 bases between them. Germline V gene data show CDR1 as SGHTA and CDR2 as FQGNSA. This CDR3 reads CASSPMTVYGYTF. The CDR3 region has the DNA TGTGCCAGCAGCCCGATGACAGTCTATGGCTACACCTTC.

This clone was observed a single time. The DNA of the CDR3 is TGTGCCAGCAGCCTCATCGGACATGCGGATGGGCAGTACTTC. As protein: CASSLIGHADGQYF. This rearrangement joins TRBV28 to TRBJ2-7, with D possibly TRBD1 on 5 matching bases. Trimming removed 6 bases at V and 9 bases at J, with 21 bases between. Germline loops: CDR1 MDHEN, CDR2 SYDVKM. The CDR3 sequence is 14 residues long.

A single count supports this clone. The chain links TRBV7-3 to TRBJ2-3, with a tentative D call TRBD2 (6 bases). CDR3 length: 14 amino acids. CDR1 is SGHTA and CDR2 is FQGTGA in the germline V gene. The V gene lost 5 bases and the J gene lost 7 bases, with 16 bases spanning the gap. The CDR3 sequence: CASSLGGAGNTQYF. CDR3 bases: TGTGCCAGCAGCCTTGGTGGGGCGGGAAATACGCAGTATTTT.

This chain joins TRBV2 and TRBJ1-2, with 8 bases that match TRBD1. Trimming cost V 6 bases and J 5 bases; bases outside gene matches: 11. Per germline, CDR1 SNHLY and CDR2 FYNNEI. The CDR3 contains 15 residues. The CDR3 spells CASRLDREGRYGYTF. CDR3 in DNA: TGTGCCAGCAGATTGGACAGGGAAGGGAGGTATGGCTACACCTTC.

By share of the sample, this clone is medium-sized (0.01 to 0.1%). This chain joins TRBV19 and TRBJ1-4; D remains unclear. The CDR3 spans 19 residues. Germline CDR1 reads LNHDA; CDR2 reads SQIVND (reference sequence). V lost 0 bases and J 2 bases, leaving 19 bases between the germline ends. Here the CDR3 DNA reads TGTGCCAGTAGTATAGAGGACTTTGGTTCTTCCGGCACTAATGAAAAACTGTTTTTT. This sequence encodes CASSIEDFGSSGTNEKLFF.

The chain combines TRBV5-1 with TRBJ2-3; 9 bases are shared with TRBD1. This CDR3 has 17 residues. From germline, CDR1 is SGHRS and CDR2 YFSETQ. V lost 0 bases, J lost 3 bases, and 8 bases stayed unmatched. CDR3 amino acids: CASSLAEETGGTDTQYF. The CDR3 DNA reads TGCGCCAGCAGCTTGGCTGAAGAGACAGGGGGAACAGATACGCAGTATTTT. Full variable domain (outside the CDR3, taken from reference TRBV5-1 and TRBJ2-3): KAGVTQTPRYLIKTRGQQVTLSCSPISGHRSVSWYQQTPGQGLQFLFEYFSETQRNKGNFPGRFSGRQFSNSRSEMNVSTLELGDSALYLCASSLAEETGGTDTQYFGPGTRLTVL.

V usage is TRBV7-8 and J usage is TRBJ1-2; tentatively, D is TRBD1 (5 bases). The germline CDR1 and CDR2 sequences are SGHVS and FQNEAQ. Deletions cut 2 bases from V and 5 bases from J, with 33 bases between. This CDR3 is 21 amino acids long. The CDR3 nucleotides read TGTGCCAGCAGCTTATACGTCCCCGGGGACTTACCTAGTTCGGGGTTTTATGGCTACACCTTC. It yields the protein CASSLYVPGDLPSSGFYGYTF.

J is TRBJ2-3 and V is TRBV5-1; 9 bases are shared with TRBD2. The V and J ends lost 4 bases and 1 base, in that order; junction bases with no gene match: 4. CDR3 length: 15 amino acids. Germline V gives CDR1 SGHRS, CDR2 YFSETQ. CDR3: CASSLRLAGTDTQYF. As DNA, the CDR3 is TGCGCCAGCAGCCTCCGACTAGCGGGCACAGATACGCAGTATTTT.

Worth noting for this clone: Other DNA sequences within the sample encode an identical CDR3. The gene calls are TRBV5-1 and TRBJ1-5; 7 bases fit TRBD1. Trimming at V came to 2 bases and at J to 2 bases, leaving 4 bases not matched to a gene. This CDR3 has 15 amino acids. CDR1 and CDR2 (germline): SGHRS, YFSETQ. The CDR3 loop is CASSLEGGRNQPQHF. CDR3 sequence (DNA): TGCGCCAGCAGCTTAGAAGGGGGCCGCAATCAGCCCCAGCATTTT.

In this sample, this clone turned up once. The V gene is TRBV2, the J gene TRBJ2-7, with TRBD2 matching over 8 bases. Germline CDR1 SNHLY, CDR2 FYNNEI. The V gene end was trimmed by 7 bases and the J gene end by 5 bases; junction bases not matched to a gene: 7. The CDR3 extends over 13 amino acids. The CDR3: CASNREGENEQYF. The CDR3 DNA follows: TGTGCCAGCAACCGGGAGGGAGAGAACGAGCAGTACTTC. The variable domain in full, with the rest retrieved from reference TRBV2 and TRBJ2-7, is EPEVTQTPSHQVTQMGQEVILRCVPISNHLYFYWYRQILGQKVEFLVSFYNNEISEKSEIFDDQFSVERPDGSNFTLKIRSTKLEDSAMYFCASNREGENEQYFGPGTRLTVT.

The genes are TRBV5-4 and TRBJ1-1; no definite D call. Per the germline V gene, CDR1 is SGHNT and CDR2 is YYREEE (reference sequence). Trimming removed 0 bases at V and 0 bases at J, with 6 bases between. CDR3 size: 14 residues. CDR3 protein: CASSLGLLNTEAFF. For the CDR3, the DNA is TGTGCCAGCAGCTTGGGGCTTTTGAACACTGAAGCTTTCTTT.

This chain joins TRBV7-9 and TRBJ2-7; D is possibly TRBD1 (5 bases). Germline CDR1 and CDR2: SEHNR and FQNEAQ (reference sequence). The V end was cut by 5 bases, the J end by 6 bases, with 11 bases between. The CDR3 contains 12 residues. As DNA, the CDR3 is TGTGCCAGCAGCAAAGAAGGGGTCGAGCAGTACTTC. Translating gives CASSKEGVEQYF.

The J gene is TRBJ2-5, the V gene TRBV5-6; D perhaps matches TRBD2 (6 bases). The CDR3 is made up of 14 amino acids. Germline CDR1 reads SGHDT; CDR2 reads YYEEEE. Trimming took 4 bases from V and 2 from J, leaving 12 bases between them. The CDR3 DNA is TGTGCCAGCAGCCCGGGACTCATTCAAGAGACCCAGTACTTC. Amino acids: CASSPGLIQETQYF. Based on the CDR3 plus reference TRBV5-6 and TRBJ2-5, the full variable domain is DAGVTQSPTHLIKTRGQQVTLRCSPKSGHDTVSWYQQALGQGPQFIFQYYEEEERQRGNFPDRFSGHQFPNYSSELNVNALLLGDSALYLCASSPGLIQETQYFGPGTRLLVL.

The J gene is TRBJ2-5, the V gene TRBV5-4; no definite D call. CDR1 SGHNT and CDR2 YYREEE come from the germline V gene (reference sequence). CDR3 length: 13 amino acids. V lost 4 bases to trimming and J lost 2 bases, with 9 bases between them. CDR3 in amino acids: CASSPSEQETQYF. Written as DNA, the CDR3 is TGTGCCAGCAGCCCGAGCGAACAAGAGACCCAGTACTTC.

The chain combines TRBV6-1 with TRBJ2-1; 8 bases align to TRBD1. CDR1 is MNHNS and CDR2 is SASEGT in the germline V gene. The J segment lost 6 bases and the V segment lost 4 bases, leaving 5 bases of the junction unmatched. The CDR3 is 14 residues long. CDR3 loop: CASSAGQDLNEQFF. In DNA form, the CDR3 reads TGTGCCAGCAGTGCGGGACAGGATCTCAATGAGCAGTTCTTC.

The rearrangement uses TRBV9 and TRBJ2-3; perhaps TRBD2 as D (7 bases). V lost 1 base and J lost 4, with 19 bases in between. The CDR3 contains 17 residues. The germline CDR1 and CDR2 sequences are SGDLS and YYNGEE. This CDR3 reads CASSVRGLVGGADTQYF. In DNA form, the CDR3 reads TGTGCCAGCAGCGTACGCGGGTTGGTAGGGGGGGCAGATACGCAGTATTTT.

The gene calls are TRBV7-2 and TRBJ2-7; 7 bases fit TRBD2. The germline CDR1 and CDR2 sequences are SGHTA and FQGNSA. The CDR3 has 13 amino acids. V lost 10 bases and J lost 2; bases outside the gene matches: 8. CDR3: CAIQRGLAYEQYF. The CDR3 region has the DNA TGTGCCATCCAGCGGGGACTGGCCTACGAGCAGTACTTC.

This clone was seen only once. The rearrangement joins TRBV19 to TRBJ2-1; 10 bases line up with TRBD1. CDR3 size: 15 residues. Germline loops: CDR1 LNHDA, CDR2 SQIVND (reference sequence). V trimming: 7 bases; J trimming: 3 bases; junction bases outside the gene matches: 6. CDR3 amino acids: CASTVDRGYYNEQFF. The CDR3 DNA is TGTGCCAGTACCGTGGACAGGGGGTACTACAATGAGCAGTTCTTC.

The chain carries TRBV5-1 and TRBJ2-7; D not resolved. The CDR3 runs 13 residues. Germline lookup yields CDR1 SGHRS and CDR2 YFSETQ. The ends were cut back, 0 bases at V and 0 bases at J, with 4 bases in the middle. CDR3 DNA: TGCGCCAGCAGCTTGGACGGCTCCTACGAGCAGTACTTC. It is translated as CASSLDGSYEQYF.

This chain uses TRBV19 with TRBJ2-1, with D maybe TRBD1 (6 bases). CDR1 and CDR2 from the germline V gene are LNHDA and SQIVND (reference sequence). This CDR3 has 14 amino acids. Trimming took off 5 bases at V and 8 bases at J, with 16 bases between the two ends. CDR3 sequence reads: CASSEFRGRDEQFF. The CDR3 coding sequence is TGTGCCAGTAGTGAATTCAGGGGTAGGGATGAGCAGTTCTTC.

The chain employs TRBV6-4 and TRBJ2-7; possible D gene TRBD2, 6 bases. Per the germline V gene, CDR1 is MRHNA and CDR2 is SNTAGT. The V and J ends lost 2 bases and 1 base respectively, with 12 bases between them. The CDR3 extends over 15 amino acids. As DNA, the CDR3 is TGTGCCAGCAGTGACACCCCTAGCGAGTCCTACGAGCAGTACTTC. It translates to CASSDTPSESYEQYF.

The chain has TRBV14 and TRBJ1-1; 10 nucleotides line up with TRBD1. The CDR3 covers 14 residues. The J segment lost 5 bases and the V segment lost 3 bases, leaving 3 bases of the junction unmatched. Looked up from germline, CDR1 is SGHDN and CDR2 is FVKESK. The CDR3 sequence: CASSHGQGETEAFF. In nucleotides, the CDR3 is TGTGCCAGCAGCCATGGACAGGGGGAGACTGAAGCTTTCTTT. Drawing the rest from reference TRBV14 and TRBJ1-1, the complete variable domain is EAGVTQFPSHSVIEKGQTVTLRCDPISGHDNLYWYRRVMGKEIKFLLHFVKESKQDESGMPNNRFLAERTGGTYSTLKVQPAELEDSGVYFCASSHGQGETEAFFGQGTRLTVV.

The rearrangement uses TRBV7-9 and TRBJ1-1; no clear D. CDR1 and CDR2 (germline): SEHNR, FQNEAQ (reference sequence). The CDR3 is 16 residues long. V lost 5 bases and J lost 0, with 16 bases in between. The CDR3 DNA reads as TGTGCCAGCAGCCGTCGGAACACCGGGGTGAACACTGAAGCTTTCTTT. Amino acid sequence: CASSRRNTGVNTEAFF.

The chain is built from TRBV13 and TRBJ2-7; a possible D gene is TRBD1 (6 bases). CDR3 length: 15 residues. Germline V gives CDR1 PRHDT, CDR2 FYEKMQ (reference sequence). V lost 2 bases to trimming and J lost 4 bases, with 15 bases between them. CDR3 region: CASSLTGQGKYEQYF. In nucleotides, the CDR3 is TGTGCCAGCAGCTTAACGGGACAAGGGAAGTACGAGCAGTACTTC.